Following are 28 T cell receptor beta chains from one sample sequenced in a study of kidney transplant recipient with SARS-CoV-2 infection. One entry per CDR3 protein, called by TCRdb with MiXCR from the reads. Of roughly 250,000 distinct CDR3 sequences in the sample, under 30% were seen once. The sample consisted of a blood sample, taken at baseline and between days 110 and 120 from a kidney transplant recipient. The receptors here all came from a young adult male patient who had COVID-19 and was a kidney transplant recipient. The graft donor may have given rise to some T cells.

The rearrangement joins TRBV27 to TRBJ1-6; the match to TRBD1 covers 8 bases. CDR1 and CDR2 (germline): MNHEY, SMNVEV (reference sequence). The CDR3 runs 15 residues. The junction had 16 bases not matched to a gene; V was cut back by 5 bases and J by 16 bases. This chain's CDR3 is CASSTTPGGYPQLHF. CDR3 DNA: TGTGCCAGCAGTACCACGCCAGGGGGCTATCCACAACTCCACTTT.

The CDR3 DNA follows: TGCGCCAGCAAGCCTAGCGGCGCAGATACGCAGTATTTT. It is translated as CASKPSGADTQYF. The chain joins TRBV10-2 to TRBJ2-3; TRBD2 matches at 7 bases. Germline V gene lookup returns CDR1 WSHSY and CDR2 SAAADI. This CDR3 contains 13 residues. V dropped 7 bases and J dropped 4; count of bases not matched to a gene: 5.

The table lists this clonotype with a few counts. The J gene is TRBJ2-3, the V gene TRBV5-1; the match to TRBD2 covers 7 bases. The V and J ends lost 1 base and 4 bases, in that order; junction bases with no gene match: 12. The CDR3 consists of 17 residues. Germline V CDR1 and CDR2: SGHRS, YFSETQ. The CDR3, as DNA: TGCGCCAGCAGCTTGACTAGCGTAGTTACGGGGGCAGATACGCAGTATTTT. This codes for CASSLTSVVTGADTQYF. Full variable domain (missing parts from reference TRBV5-1 and TRBJ2-3): KAGVTQTPRYLIKTRGQQVTLSCSPISGHRSVSWYQQTPGQGLQFLFEYFSETQRNKGNFPGRFSGRQFSNSRSEMNVSTLELGDSALYLCASSLTSVVTGADTQYFGPGTRLTVL.

About this clonotype itself: The CDR3 carries no conserved terminal phenylalanine or tryptophan, so it likely arises from a read error. It is unclear where the CDR3 begins or ends on the DNA, so no DNA is shown, and the CDR3 is as TCRdb lists it. The chain has TRBV13 and TRBJ2-2; the table's D call, TRBD1, has no DNA check behind it. The CDR3 comprises 13 residues, both ends counted. Germline V gene sequence: CDR1 PRHDT, CDR2 FYEKMQ (reference sequence). The CDR3 here is CASSFTPAGERWC.

This clonotype occurred many times. The chain has TRBV20-1 and TRBJ1-1, with a weak D call TRBD1 (5 bases). The CDR3 spans 11 residues. V lost 3 bases and J lost 7, with 9 bases in between. Germline lookup yields CDR1 DFQATT and CDR2 SNEGSKA (reference sequence). The CDR3 is CSARWGDEAFF. In nucleotides, the CDR3 is TGCAGTGCTAGGTGGGGGGATGAAGCTTTCTTT.

Concerning this clonotype itself: A much larger clone differs from this one at a single base, so this may be a read error. In this CDR3 the conserved last residue, phenylalanine or tryptophan, is missing, so a read error is likely. This chain joins TRBV5-1 and TRBJ2-5; possible D gene TRBD1, 6 bases. Near its end, the DNA agrees better with TRBJ2-7, so the J call may be wrong. Germline V gene lookup returns CDR1 SGHRS and CDR2 YFSETQ. This CDR3 has 15 residues. For the CDR3, the DNA is TGCGCCAGCAGCACCGGCTGGGGGCGCTCCTACGAGCAGTACCTC. Encoded protein: CASSTGWGRSYEQYL.

This clonotype appeared a few times. The V and J genes are TRBV5-4 and TRBJ1-2; D gene unclear. CDR3 length: 16 amino acids. The germline V gene has CDR1 SGHNT and CDR2 YYREEE (reference sequence). The V end was cut by 7 bases, the J end by 4 bases, with 23 bases between. The CDR3 sequence is CASHTGVPGKTYGYTF. The CDR3 DNA sequence: TGTGCCAGCCATACTGGCGTACCAGGAAAGACCTATGGCTACACCTTC.

This clonotype was detected ten times or more. The rearrangement links TRBV6-2 or TRBV6-3 to TRBJ2-7, with 9 positions matching TRBD1. Germline V gives CDR1 MNHEY, CDR2 SVGEGT. The CDR3 has 15 amino acids. With 5 bases clipped from V and 3 bases from J, the junction kept 8 bases outside the gene matches. The chain's CDR3 is CASSDAGTGNYEQYF. The CDR3 bases are TGTGCCAGCAGTGACGCCGGGACAGGGAACTACGAGCAGTACTTC.

This clonotype appeared many times. This chain uses TRBV7-6 with TRBJ1-2; D is unclear. Germline V gene lookup returns CDR1 SGHVS and CDR2 FNYEAQ. CDR3 length: 17 residues. V gave up 5 bases and J gave up 4 bases, with 23 bases separating them. Written as DNA, the CDR3 is TGTGCCAGCAGCGCACCCCATGAATCTCGAAAGACCTATGGCTACACCTTC. Protein: CASSAPHESRKTYGYTF.

Of note for this clonotype: A much larger clone differs from this one at a single base, so this may be a read error. This chain links TRBV15 with TRBJ2-3; no definite D call. Germline assignment: CDR1 LNHNV and CDR2 YYDKDF (reference sequence). CDR3 length: 17 residues. The CDR3 spells CAASREGALAGGDTQYF. CDR3 coding DNA: TGTGCCGCCAGCAGAGAAGGCGCACTCGCTGGTGGAGATACGCAGTATTTT.

The chain joins TRBV6-1 to TRBJ2-7, with D unresolved. The CDR3 is 11 amino acids. The ends were cut back, 8 bases at V and 4 bases at J, with 9 bases in the middle. CDR1 and CDR2 from the germline V gene are MNHNS and SASEGT. The CDR3 nucleotides are TGTGCCAGCGGTCCAGATTACGAGCAGTACTTC. Its protein product is CASGPDYEQYF.

The chain uses TRBV7-2 and TRBJ2-3; 8 nucleotides match TRBD2. J lost 2 bases, V lost 6 bases, and 10 bases had no gene match. The CDR3 has 16 residues. Germline CDR1 SGHTA, CDR2 FQGNSA. DNA of the CDR3: TGTGCCAGCAGATCAGGGCGAGCGGGGGACACAGATACGCAGTATTTT. It is translated as CASRSGRAGDTDTQYF.

With respect to this clonotype: A much more abundant neighbour one base away suggests this may be a read error. The DNA for the CDR3 is TGTGCCAGCGGTGACGTTTCAGGGAATCAGCCCCAGCATTTT. The encoded protein is CASGDVSGNQPQHF. This rearrangement joins TRBV6-5 to TRBJ1-5, with TRBD1 as a possible D gene (5 bases). Trimming took off 8 bases at V and 4 bases at J, with 15 bases between the two ends. The CDR3 covers 14 residues. Germline CDR1 MNHEY, CDR2 SVGAGI.

With regard to this clonotype: Just one base apart from a much larger clone, this may be a read error. The chain employs TRBV27 and TRBJ1-1; perhaps TRBD1 as D (5 bases). The CDR3 is 14 amino acids. CDR1 MNHEY and CDR2 SMNVEV come from the germline V gene (reference sequence). The chain's CDR3 is CASSSSGRRTGAFF. CDR3 coding DNA: TGTGCCAGCAGTTCGTCGGGGCGTCGGACTGGAGCTTTCTTT.

This clonotype came up many times. The J gene is TRBJ1-2, the V gene TRBV12-3 or TRBV12-4; D gene ambiguous. CDR3 length: 17 residues. With 5 bases removed from V and 4 bases from J, the gap between germline ends came to 23 bases. The CDR3 DNA reads TGTGCCAGCAGTCACCCACGCAGCTTCCGAAAGACCTATGGCTACACCTTC. Translating gives CASSHPRSFRKTYGYTF.

Concerning this clonotype: A much larger clonotype is one base distant, so this may be a read error. The chain links TRBV20-1 to TRBJ2-7, with TRBD2 matching 14 bases. The length of the CDR3 is 16 residues. Germline loops: CDR1 DFQATT, CDR2 SNEGSKA (reference sequence). The CDR3 loop reads CNARDGGLAGVGEQYF. As DNA, the CDR3 is TGCAATGCTAGAGATGGGGGACTAGCGGGAGTAGGGGAGCAGTACTTC.

The J gene is TRBJ2-3, the V gene TRBV18; 8 bases are a match to TRBD1. Trimming cost V 4 bases and J 0 bases; bases outside gene matches: 6. This CDR3 is 16 amino acids long. Germline V CDR1 and CDR2: KGHSH, LQKENI. The CDR3 is CASSHAGTGSTDTQYF. The CDR3 region has the DNA TGTGCCAGCTCACATGCCGGGACAGGTAGCACAGATACGCAGTATTTT. Supplemented by reference TRBV18 and TRBJ2-3, the full variable domain reads NAGVMQNPRHLVRRRGQEARLRCSPMKGHSHVYWYRQLPEEGLKFMVYLQKENIIDESGMPKERFSAEFPKEGPSILRIQQVVRGDSAAYFCASSHAGTGSTDTQYFGPGTRLTVL.

In the case of this clonotype: Since a much larger clone is just one base distant, this may be a read error. Here the CDR3 reads CASSLTGDGETRYF. The CDR3 bases are TGTGCTAGCAGCCTCACAGGGGATGGGGAGACCCGGTACTTC. This rearrangement joins TRBV7-7 to TRBJ2-5, with 7 bases fitting TRBD1. Looked up from germline, CDR1 is SSHAT and CDR2 is FNYEAQ (reference sequence). The CDR3 covers 14 residues.

This clonotype came up many times. The V call is TRBV20-1, the J call TRBJ1-6; no firm D call. Germline lookup yields CDR1 DFQATT and CDR2 SNEGSKA (reference sequence). V lost 5 bases, J lost 7 bases, and 12 bases lay in between. The CDR3 loop spans 13 amino acids. The CDR3 nucleotides are TGCAGTGCTCAACTTGGTTGGAATTCACCCCTCCACTTT. Amino acids: CSAQLGWNSPLHF.

The table lists this clonotype with many counts. V is TRBV7-8 and J is TRBJ1-1; 12 nucleotides align to TRBD1. J was trimmed by 5 bases and V by 1 base; bases with no gene match: 5. Germline V gives CDR1 SGHVS, CDR2 FQNEAQ. There are 16 residues in the CDR3. This CDR3 reads CASSLEGQGARTEAFF. As DNA, the CDR3 is TGTGCCAGCAGCTTAGAGGGACAGGGGGCGCGAACTGAAGCTTTCTTT.

The table lists this clonotype with many counts. This sequence joins TRBV7-2 and TRBJ1-2, with D hard to call. Germline V gene lookup returns CDR1 SGHTA and CDR2 FQGNSA. V lost 5 bases and J 4 bases, leaving 23 bases between the germline ends. The CDR3 runs to 17 residues. In nucleotides, the CDR3 is TGTGCCAGCAGCCAGGCAATCAGAGACGGAAAGACCTATGGCTACACCTTC. Protein sequence: CASSQAIRDGKTYGYTF.

To note about this clonotype: Possible read error: a much larger clone is one base away. The chain joins TRBV7-3 to TRBJ2-7; D may match TRBD1 or TRBD2 (5 bases each). Trimming shortened V by 8 bases and J by 3 bases, and 17 bases separated the two germline ends. The CDR3 length is 14 residues. CDR1 SGHTA and CDR2 FQGTGA come from the germline V gene. The DNA for the CDR3 is TGTGCCAGCGGCTCCGGTGGGGACGGCTACGAGCAGTACTTC. Translation gives CASGSGGDGYEQYF.

About this clonotype: A much bigger clone sits one base away, suggesting this may be a read error. The V gene is TRBV5-5, the J gene TRBJ1-4, with a tentative D call TRBD1 (6 bases). V lost 2 bases and J 10 bases, leaving 15 bases between the germline ends. From germline, CDR1 is SGHKS and CDR2 YYEKEE (reference sequence). The CDR3 spans 14 residues. In nucleotides, the CDR3 is TGTGCCAGCAGCTTTACAGGGATTAGTGGAAAACTGTTTTTT. It codes for CASSFTGISGKLFF.

On this clonotype itself: Being one base from a much bigger clone, this may be a read error. The V call is TRBV2, the J call TRBJ2-7; D is possibly TRBD2 (6 bases). Looked up from germline, CDR1 is SNHLY and CDR2 is FYNNEI. V dropped 8 bases and J dropped 3 bases, with 14 bases sitting between them. This CDR3 is built from 13 residues. For the CDR3, the DNA is TGTGCCAGCGGAGGGACTTTCTACTACGAGCAGTACTTC. It is translated as CASGGTFYYEQYF. Based on the CDR3 plus reference TRBV2 and TRBJ2-7, the full variable domain is EPEVTQTPSHQVTQMGQEVILRCVPISNHLYFYWYRQILGQKVEFLVSFYNNEISEKSEIFDDQFSVERPDGSNFTLKIRSTKLEDSAMYFCASGGTFYYEQYFGPGTRLTVT.

This clonotype has a count of ten or more. The chain joins TRBV10-1 to TRBJ2-1; 11 bases map to TRBD2. Germline CDR1 reads WNHNN; CDR2 reads SYGVQD (reference sequence). V lost 4 bases and J lost 2; bases outside the gene matches: 4. CDR3 length equals 16 residues. CDR3 sequence (DNA): TGCGCCAGCAGTGGACTAGCGGGACCTACCTACAATGAGCAGTTCTTC. Translation: CASSGLAGPTYNEQFF.

This clonotype was recorded at least ten times. The chain employs TRBV6-8 and TRBJ1-2, with D uncertain. The CDR3 is 17 amino acids. The V and J ends lost 5 bases and 4 bases respectively, with 23 bases between them. Germline V lookup: CDR1 MNHGY, CDR2 SAAAGT. DNA for the CDR3: TGTGCCAGCAGTAACCAGATACGCTCTAGAAAGACCTATGGCTACACCTTC. As protein: CASSNQIRSRKTYGYTF.

With regard to this clonotype: An end of the junction does not agree with germline; a read error may underlie this. The chain carries TRBV29-1 and TRBJ2-1; TRBD1 might be the D (5 bases). The CDR3 is 14 amino acids. The germline V gene encodes CDR1 SQVTM and CDR2 ANQGSEA. CDR3 DNA sequence: TGCAGCGTTGCAGGACACAGCGACTGCAATGAGCAGCTCTTC. This codes for CSVAGHSDCNEQLF.

The V gene is TRBV20-1, the J gene TRBJ2-1; 11 nucleotides match TRBD2. CDR1 DFQATT and CDR2 SNEGSKA come from the germline V gene (reference sequence). V shed 5 bases and J 5 bases; nucleotides not matched to a gene: 8. The CDR3 is made up of 15 amino acids. DNA of the CDR3: TGCAGTGCTCCCCTCGGGACTAGCGGAAACAATGAGCAGTTCTTC. It codes for CSAPLGTSGNNEQFF.